Given below is one T cell receptor beta chain in context. This clone's antigen is unknown. It has no much larger one-base neighbor in the sample; base qualities were not kept. This entry belongs to a study of blood T cell repertoires in COVID-19 (dated by TCRdb to the early 2020s). About the investigation overall: The collaborator samples originated in the United States, Italy and Spain and spanned the acute and convalescent phases of COVID-19. HLA class I and class II types, where available, came from metadata supplied by the sample provider rather than from assay-based typing. The repertoires were made available in a free public database intended to serve as a resource for research on the immune response to SARS-CoV-2. The samples were drawn from the first 160 participants of the ongoing ImmuneRACE study and from some 1,300 subjects provided by 6 global collaborators. The sample metadata nearly always contained a de-identified subject ID, COVID-19 status, age in years and sex. Subjects who had been exposed to COVID-19, were actively infected with it, or had recovered from it provided the deeply sampled blood TCRbeta repertoires that made up the dataset. The material from the prospective study consisted of cDNA or gDNA derived from T cells, B-cell-depleted T cells, or PBMCs.

Inclusive of the bounding cysteine and phenylalanine, the CDR3 is 13 residues long. CDR3 DNA is the only sequence kept; it has 39 bases, read in frame from the first base. Sequences SGHRS (CDR1) and YFSETQ (CDR2) are obtained from the germline V gene. Trimming at the junction amounts to 4 bases on V and 7 bases on J, and the germline ends lie 15 bases apart. The immunoSEQ Assay, a bias-controlled multiplex PCR, was used to amplify TCRbeta CDR3 regions from genomic DNA. As for the authors' bioinformatics: Within the assay, amplification of reference gene primers was used to estimate how many nucleated cells each sample contained. To quantify the absolute abundance of each unique TCRbeta CDR3 rearrangement, sequence reads were collapsed and filtered. For each sample, productive Simpson clonality was calculated as the square root of Simpson's diversity index over productive rearrangements. The table comes from immuneACCESS by way of TCRdb, which keeps in-frame sequences with V and J called. Part of the clones is missing from these tables; in studies checked, under half for an unresolved V gene and the rest for unknown reasons. The DNA was the basis for D and trimming; V, J and clone size are from that table. In all, the sample holds 95,000 to 150,000 clones, and almost 90% of those were seen once. The ten largest clones take up 0.75% to 0.9% of the sample.

Study-wide findings and limitations: The amount of clinical and demographic metadata varied by source and participant and was provided uncurated.

Collaborating institutions collected whole blood in K2EDTA tubes following their own protocols. Collaborator samples were shipped for TCRbeta analysis as frozen whole blood, isolated PBMCs, or DNA extracted from either sample type. This clonotype was sampled from a woman in her fifties or sixties with active or convalescent COVID-19. Rearrangement joined TRBV5-1 to TRBJ2-7; D gene: possibly TRBD1, on 6 matching bases. Source material: peripheral blood. The CDR3 reads as follows: CASSPLQGREQYF. The DNA is as follows: TGCGCCAGCAGCCCGTTACAGGGTAGAGAGCAGTACTTC.